One T cell receptor beta chain is described in this entry. Its specificity is not known. CDR3 length equals 19 residues. Germline V gene sequence: CDR1 MNHEY, CDR2 SVGAGI. The J segment lost 2 bases and the V segment lost 2 bases, leaving 12 bases of the junction unmatched. This entry belongs to a study of T cells in Graves' hyperthyroidism and ophthalmopathy. Study-level findings and limits: Blood shared most expanded thyroid clonotypes above 0.001.

Graves' hyperthyroidism was deemed stable given no ophthalmopathy progression within 18 months. Lactation, pregnancy, other autoimmune disease or uncontrolled infection excluded patients. About 10 ml of fresh peripheral blood supplied the PBMCs. Amplified TCR beta CDR3 regions derived from RNA transcripts. An initial round of RT-PCR targeting the TCR CDR3 relied on the HTBI primer set. MiXCR, applied by TCRdb to the multiplex PCR reads, yields one record per CDR3 protein. The sample lists a few hundred thousand distinct CDR3 sequences; around a sixth were seen once. The chain couples TRBV6-5 to TRBJ2-6; 7 nucleotides agree with TRBD1. Sequencing was carried out using blood. This sequence originates from a woman aged 25-40 years with Graves' hyperthyroidism. DNA of the CDR3: TGTGCCAGCAGTTACGAACAGGGGCTAGGTGGGACTGGGGCCAACGTCCTGACTTTC. Protein: CASSYEQGLGGTGANVLTF.